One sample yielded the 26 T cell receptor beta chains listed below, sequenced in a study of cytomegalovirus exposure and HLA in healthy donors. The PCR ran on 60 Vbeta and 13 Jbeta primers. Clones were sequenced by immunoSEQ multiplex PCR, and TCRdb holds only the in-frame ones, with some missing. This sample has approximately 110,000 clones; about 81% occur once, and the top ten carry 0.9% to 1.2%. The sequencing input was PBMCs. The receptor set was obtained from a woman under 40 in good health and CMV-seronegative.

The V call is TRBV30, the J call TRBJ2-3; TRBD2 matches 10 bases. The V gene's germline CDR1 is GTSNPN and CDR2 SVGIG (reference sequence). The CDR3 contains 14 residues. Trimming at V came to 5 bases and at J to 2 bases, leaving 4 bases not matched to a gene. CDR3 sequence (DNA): TGTGCCTGGGATACTAGCGGGGTCACAGATACGCAGTATTTT. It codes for CAWDTSGVTDTQYF.

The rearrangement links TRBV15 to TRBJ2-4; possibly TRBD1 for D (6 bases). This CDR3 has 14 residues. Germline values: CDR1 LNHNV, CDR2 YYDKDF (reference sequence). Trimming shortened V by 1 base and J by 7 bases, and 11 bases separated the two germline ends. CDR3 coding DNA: TGTGCCACCAGCAGAGCACAGGGTATGAACATTCAGTACTTC. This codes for CATSRAQGMNIQYF. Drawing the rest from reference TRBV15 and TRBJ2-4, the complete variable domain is DAMVIQNPRYQVTQFGKPVTLSCSQTLNHNVMYWYQQKSSQAPKLLFHYYDKDFNNEADTPDNFQSRRPNTSFCFLDIRSPGLGDTAMYLCATSRAQGMNIQYFGAGTRLSVL.

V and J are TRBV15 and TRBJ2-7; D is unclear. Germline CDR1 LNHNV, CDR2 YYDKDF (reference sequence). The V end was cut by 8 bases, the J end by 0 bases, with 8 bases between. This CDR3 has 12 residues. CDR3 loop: CATAGGSYEQYF. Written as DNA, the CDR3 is TGTGCCACCGCTGGCGGCTCCTACGAGCAGTACTTC.

In nucleotides, the CDR3 is TGTGCCTGGAGTAGGGGGAGCTCCTACGAGCAGTACTTC. It translates to CAWSRGSSYEQYF. J is TRBJ2-7 and V is TRBV30; weak D call: TRBD1 (6 bases). Trimming took 2 bases from V and 0 from J, leaving 8 bases between them. Per germline, CDR1 GTSNPN and CDR2 SVGIG (reference sequence). The CDR3 runs 13 residues.

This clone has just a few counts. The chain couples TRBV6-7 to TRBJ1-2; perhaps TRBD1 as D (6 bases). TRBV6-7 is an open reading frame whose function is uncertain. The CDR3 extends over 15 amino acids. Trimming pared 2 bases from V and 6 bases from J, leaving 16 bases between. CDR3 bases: TGTGCCAGCAGTTACGTTCACAGGGAGAAGAATGGCTACACCTTC. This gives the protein CASSYVHREKNGYTF.

The CDR3 nucleotides are TGTGCCAGCTCACCAGAGGTGAACACCGGGGAGCTGTTTTTT. Protein product: CASSPEVNTGELFF. The chain recombines TRBV18 with TRBJ2-2; D is unresolved. The CDR3 covers 14 residues. The V gene lost 2 bases and the J gene lost 1 base, with 5 bases spanning the gap. The germline gives CDR1 KGHSH, CDR2 LQKENI. The full variable domain, rest sourced from reference TRBV18 and TRBJ2-2, is NAGVMQNPRHLVRRRGQEARLRCSPMKGHSHVYWYRQLPEEGLKFMVYLQKENIIDESGMPKERFSAEFPKEGPSILRIQQVVRGDSAAYFCASSPEVNTGELFFGEGSRLTVL.

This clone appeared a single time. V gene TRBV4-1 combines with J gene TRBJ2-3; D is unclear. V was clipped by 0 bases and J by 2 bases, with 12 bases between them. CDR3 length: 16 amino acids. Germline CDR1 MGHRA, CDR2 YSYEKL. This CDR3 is CASSQDPTPYTDTQYF. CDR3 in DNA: TGCGCCAGCAGCCAAGACCCGACACCATACACAGATACGCAGTATTTT.

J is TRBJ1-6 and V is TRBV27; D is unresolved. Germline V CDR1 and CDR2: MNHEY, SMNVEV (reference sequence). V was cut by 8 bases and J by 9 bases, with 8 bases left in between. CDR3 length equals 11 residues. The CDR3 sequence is CASGPFSPLHF. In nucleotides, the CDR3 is TGTGCCAGCGGGCCTTTTTCACCCCTCCACTTT.

The CDR3 loop reads CASSVGSGGSTDTQYF. As DNA, the CDR3 is TGTGCCAGCAGTGTTGGAAGCGGGGGTAGCACAGATACGCAGTATTTT. This chain connects TRBV6-4 to TRBJ2-3, with 8 bases that match TRBD2. CDR1 and CDR2 from the germline V gene are MRHNA and SNTAGT. This CDR3 contains 16 residues. V lost 4 bases to trimming and J lost 0 bases; unmatched junction nucleotides: 6.

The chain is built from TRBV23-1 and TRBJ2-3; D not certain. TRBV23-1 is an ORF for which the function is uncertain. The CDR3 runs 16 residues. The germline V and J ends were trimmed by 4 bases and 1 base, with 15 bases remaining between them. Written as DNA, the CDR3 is TGCGCCAGCAGTCCTATCCCGCGGAACGGCACAGATACGCAGTATTTT. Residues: CASSPIPRNGTDTQYF.

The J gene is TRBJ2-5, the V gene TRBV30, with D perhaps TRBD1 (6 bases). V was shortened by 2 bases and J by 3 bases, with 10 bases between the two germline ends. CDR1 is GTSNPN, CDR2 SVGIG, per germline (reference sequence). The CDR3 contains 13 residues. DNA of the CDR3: TGTGCCTGGAGTATGTGGACAGAAGAGACCCAGTACTTC. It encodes CAWSMWTEETQYF. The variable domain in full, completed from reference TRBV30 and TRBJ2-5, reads SQTIHQWPATLVQPVGSPLSLECTVEGTSNPNLYWYRQAAGRGLQLLFYSVGIGQISSEVPQNLSASRPQDRQFILSSKKLLLSDSGFYLCAWSMWTEETQYFGPGTRLLVL.

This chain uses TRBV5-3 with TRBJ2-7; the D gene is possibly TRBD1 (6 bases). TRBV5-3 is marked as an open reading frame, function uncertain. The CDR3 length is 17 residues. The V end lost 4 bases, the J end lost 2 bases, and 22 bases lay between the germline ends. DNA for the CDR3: TGTGCCAGAAGCGCCCCCCAGTTGGACAGTTTCACCTACGAGCAGTACTTC. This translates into CARSAPQLDSFTYEQYF.

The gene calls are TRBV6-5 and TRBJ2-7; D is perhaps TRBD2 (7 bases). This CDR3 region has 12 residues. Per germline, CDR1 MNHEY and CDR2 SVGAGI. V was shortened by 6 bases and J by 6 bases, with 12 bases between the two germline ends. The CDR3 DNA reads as TGTGCCAGCAGCACGGGGGGCGCCGAGCAGTACTTC. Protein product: CASSTGGAEQYF.

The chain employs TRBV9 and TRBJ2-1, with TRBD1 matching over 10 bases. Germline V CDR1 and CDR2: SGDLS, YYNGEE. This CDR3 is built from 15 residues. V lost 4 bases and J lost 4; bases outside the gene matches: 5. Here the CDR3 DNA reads TGTGCCAGCAGCCTTCGGGACAGGGGATACAATGAGCAGTTCTTC. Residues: CASSLRDRGYNEQFF.

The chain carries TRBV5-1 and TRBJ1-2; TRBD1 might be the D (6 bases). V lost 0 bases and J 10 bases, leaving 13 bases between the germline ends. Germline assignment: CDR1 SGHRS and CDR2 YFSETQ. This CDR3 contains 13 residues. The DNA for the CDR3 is TGCGCCAGCAGCTTGGATTATGGGGACATCTACACCTTC. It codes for CASSLDYGDIYTF.

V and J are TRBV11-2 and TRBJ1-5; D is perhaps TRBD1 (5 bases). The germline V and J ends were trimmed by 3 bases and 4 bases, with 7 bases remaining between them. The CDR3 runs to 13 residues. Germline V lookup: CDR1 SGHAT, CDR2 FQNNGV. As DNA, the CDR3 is TGTGCCAGCAGCTTGTCAGGGAATCAGCCCCAGCATTTT. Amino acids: CASSLSGNQPQHF.

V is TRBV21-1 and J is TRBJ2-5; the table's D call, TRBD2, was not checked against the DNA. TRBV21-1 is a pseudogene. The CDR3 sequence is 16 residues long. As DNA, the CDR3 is TGTGCCAGCAGCAAAGTCGGACTAGCGGGAGGAGAGACCCAGTACTTC. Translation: CASSKVGLAGGETQYF.

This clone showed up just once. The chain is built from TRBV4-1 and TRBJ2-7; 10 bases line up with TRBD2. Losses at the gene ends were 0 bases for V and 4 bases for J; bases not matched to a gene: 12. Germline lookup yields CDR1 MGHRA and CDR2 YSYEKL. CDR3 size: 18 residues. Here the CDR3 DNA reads TGCGCCAGCAGCCAAGATCGAGGGGGGACTAGCGTCATGTACGAGCAGTACTTC. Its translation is CASSQDRGGTSVMYEQYF.

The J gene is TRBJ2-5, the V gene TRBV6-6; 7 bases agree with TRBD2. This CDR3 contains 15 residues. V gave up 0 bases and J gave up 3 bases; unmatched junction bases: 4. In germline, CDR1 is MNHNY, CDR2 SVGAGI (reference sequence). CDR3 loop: CASSYSIRGEETQYF. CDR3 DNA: TGTGCCAGCAGTTACTCGATCCGGGGGGAAGAGACCCAGTACTTC.

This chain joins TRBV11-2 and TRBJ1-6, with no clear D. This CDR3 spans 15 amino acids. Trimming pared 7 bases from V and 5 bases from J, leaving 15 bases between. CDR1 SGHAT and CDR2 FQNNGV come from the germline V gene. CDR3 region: CASTREAGDNSPLHF. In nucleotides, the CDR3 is TGTGCCAGCACCCGGGAGGCCGGAGATAATTCACCCCTCCACTTT. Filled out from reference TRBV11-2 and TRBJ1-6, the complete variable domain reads EAGVAQSPRYKIIEKRQSVAFWCNPISGHATLYWYQQILGQGPKLLIQFQNNGVVDDSQLPKDRFSAERLKGVDSTLKIQPAKLEDSAVYLCASTREAGDNSPLHFGNGTRLTVT.

As DNA, the CDR3 is TGTGCCAGCTCAACTCGGACACCCACAGATACGCAGTATTTT. Translating it yields CASSTRTPTDTQYF. The rearrangement links TRBV18 to TRBJ2-3; possibly TRBD1 for D (5 bases). CDR3 size: 14 residues. V lost 5 bases to trimming and J lost 2 bases, with 11 bases between them. From germline, CDR1 is KGHSH and CDR2 LQKENI.

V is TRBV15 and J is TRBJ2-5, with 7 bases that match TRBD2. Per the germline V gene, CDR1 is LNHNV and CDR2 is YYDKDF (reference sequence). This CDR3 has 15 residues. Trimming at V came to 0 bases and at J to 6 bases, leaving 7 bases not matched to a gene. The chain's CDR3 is CATSRDATSLKTQYF. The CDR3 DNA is TGTGCCACCAGCAGAGATGCGACTAGCCTGAAGACCCAGTACTTC. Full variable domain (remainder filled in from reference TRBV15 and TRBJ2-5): DAMVIQNPRYQVTQFGKPVTLSCSQTLNHNVMYWYQQKSSQAPKLLFHYYDKDFNNEADTPDNFQSRRPNTSFCFLDIRSPGLGDTAMYLCATSRDATSLKTQYFGPGTRLLVL.

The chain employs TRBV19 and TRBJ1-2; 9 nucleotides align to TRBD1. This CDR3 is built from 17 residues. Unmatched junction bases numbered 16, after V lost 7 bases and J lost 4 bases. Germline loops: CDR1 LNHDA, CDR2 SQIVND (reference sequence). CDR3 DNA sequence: TGTGCCAGTATTGACAGCCCCCCGGGACAGGGAGCCTATGGCTACACCTTC. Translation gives CASIDSPPGQGAYGYTF.

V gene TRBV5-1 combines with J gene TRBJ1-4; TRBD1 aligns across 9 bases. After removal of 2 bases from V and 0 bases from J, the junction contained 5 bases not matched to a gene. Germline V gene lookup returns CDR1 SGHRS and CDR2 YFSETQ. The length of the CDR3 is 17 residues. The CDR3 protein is CASSFGQGPTTNEKLFF. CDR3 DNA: TGCGCCAGCAGCTTCGGACAGGGGCCGACAACTAATGAAAAACTGTTTTTT.

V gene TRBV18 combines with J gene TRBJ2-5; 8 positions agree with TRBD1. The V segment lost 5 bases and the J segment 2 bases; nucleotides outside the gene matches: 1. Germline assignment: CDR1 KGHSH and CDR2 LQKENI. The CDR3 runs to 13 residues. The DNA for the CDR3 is TGTGCCAGCTCAAGGGACAGGCAAGAGACCCAGTACTTC. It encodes CASSRDRQETQYF. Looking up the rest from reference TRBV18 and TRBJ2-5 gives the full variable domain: NAGVMQNPRHLVRRRGQEARLRCSPMKGHSHVYWYRQLPEEGLKFMVYLQKENIIDESGMPKERFSAEFPKEGPSILRIQQVVRGDSAAYFCASSRDRQETQYFGPGTRLLVL.

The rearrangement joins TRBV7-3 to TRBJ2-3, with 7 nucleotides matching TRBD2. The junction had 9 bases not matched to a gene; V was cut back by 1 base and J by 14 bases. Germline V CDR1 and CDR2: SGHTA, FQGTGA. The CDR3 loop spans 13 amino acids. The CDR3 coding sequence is TGTGCCAGCAGCTTAAATCCGGGAGGAAGCGGGTATTTT. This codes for CASSLNPGGSGYF.